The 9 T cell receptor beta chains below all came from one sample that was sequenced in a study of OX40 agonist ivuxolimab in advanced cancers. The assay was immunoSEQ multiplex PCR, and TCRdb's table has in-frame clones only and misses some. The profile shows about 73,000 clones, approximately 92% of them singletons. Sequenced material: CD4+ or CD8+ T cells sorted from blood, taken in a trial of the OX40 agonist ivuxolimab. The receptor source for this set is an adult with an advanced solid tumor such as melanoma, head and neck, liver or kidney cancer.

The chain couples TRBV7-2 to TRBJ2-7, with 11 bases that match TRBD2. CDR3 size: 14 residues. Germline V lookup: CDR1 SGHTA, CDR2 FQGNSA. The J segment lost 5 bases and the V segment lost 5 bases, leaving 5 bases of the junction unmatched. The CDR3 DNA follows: TGTGCCAGCAGCCCACTAGCGGGGGTGGACGAGCAGTACTTC. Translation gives CASSPLAGVDEQYF.

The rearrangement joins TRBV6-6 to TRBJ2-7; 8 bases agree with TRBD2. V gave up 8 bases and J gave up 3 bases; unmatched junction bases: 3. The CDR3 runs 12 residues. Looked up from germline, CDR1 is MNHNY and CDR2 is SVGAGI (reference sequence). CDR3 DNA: TGTGCCAGCGCGAGCGGGGGCTACGAGCAGTACTTC. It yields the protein CASASGGYEQYF.

The CDR3 is CASSPRLAGSYEQFF. The DNA of the CDR3 is TGTGCCAGCAGCCCCCGGCTAGCGGGGTCGTATGAGCAGTTCTTC. The rearrangement links TRBV11-1 to TRBJ2-1, with 9 bases identical to TRBD2. With 5 bases clipped from V and 8 bases from J, the junction kept 10 bases outside the gene matches. This CDR3 comprises 15 residues. Germline CDR1 is SGHAT and CDR2 is FQDESV (reference sequence).

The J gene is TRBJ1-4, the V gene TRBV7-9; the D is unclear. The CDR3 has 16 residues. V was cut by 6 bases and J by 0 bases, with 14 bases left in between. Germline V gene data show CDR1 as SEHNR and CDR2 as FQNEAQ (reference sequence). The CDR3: CASSVLSGSTNEKLFF. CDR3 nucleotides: TGTGCCAGCAGTGTTTTATCTGGGTCAACTAATGAAAAACTGTTTTTT.

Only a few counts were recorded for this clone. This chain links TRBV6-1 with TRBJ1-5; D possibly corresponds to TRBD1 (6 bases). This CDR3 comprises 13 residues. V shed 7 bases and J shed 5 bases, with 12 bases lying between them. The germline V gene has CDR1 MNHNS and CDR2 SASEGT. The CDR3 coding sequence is TGTGCCAGCACCGGACAGATTTATCAGCCCCAGCATTTT. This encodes CASTGQIYQPQHF.

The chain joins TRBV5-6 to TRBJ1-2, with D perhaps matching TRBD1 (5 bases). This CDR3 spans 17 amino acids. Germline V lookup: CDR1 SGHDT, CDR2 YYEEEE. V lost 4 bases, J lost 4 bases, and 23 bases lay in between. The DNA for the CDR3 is TGTGCCAGCAGCGGCGGAAGGGACGTCGCGTCACCCTATGGCTACACCTTC. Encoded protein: CASSGGRDVASPYGYTF.

The CDR3 coding sequence is TGTGCCAGCAGCTTGGGGACTAGCGGGAGTCCCTACGAGCAGTACTTC. Translated: CASSLGTSGSPYEQYF. The chain is built from TRBV5-4 and TRBJ2-7; 13 nucleotides agree with TRBD2. Trimming removed 0 bases from V and 2 bases from J; junction bases left unmatched: 2. CDR1 is SGHNT, CDR2 YYREEE, per germline (reference sequence). The CDR3 totals 16 residues.

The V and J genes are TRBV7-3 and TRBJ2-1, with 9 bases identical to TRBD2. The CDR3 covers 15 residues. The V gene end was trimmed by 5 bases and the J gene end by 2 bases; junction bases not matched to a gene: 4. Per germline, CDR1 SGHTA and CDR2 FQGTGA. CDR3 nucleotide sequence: TGTGCCAGCAGCCAGACTAGCGGAACCTACAATGAGCAGTTCTTC. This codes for CASSQTSGTYNEQFF. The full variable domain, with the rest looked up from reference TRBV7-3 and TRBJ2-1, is GAGVSQTPSNKVTEKGKYVELRCDPISGHTALYWYRQSLGQGPEFLIYFQGTGAADDSGLPNDRFFAVRPEGSVSTLKIQRTERGDSAVYLCASSQTSGTYNEQFFGPGTRLTVL.

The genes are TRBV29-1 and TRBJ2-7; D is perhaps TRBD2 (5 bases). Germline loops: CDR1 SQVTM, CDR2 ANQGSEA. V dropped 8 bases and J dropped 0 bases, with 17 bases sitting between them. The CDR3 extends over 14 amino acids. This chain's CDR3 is CSPSSGPVSYEQYF. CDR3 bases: TGCAGCCCCTCCAGCGGCCCAGTCTCCTACGAGCAGTACTTC.